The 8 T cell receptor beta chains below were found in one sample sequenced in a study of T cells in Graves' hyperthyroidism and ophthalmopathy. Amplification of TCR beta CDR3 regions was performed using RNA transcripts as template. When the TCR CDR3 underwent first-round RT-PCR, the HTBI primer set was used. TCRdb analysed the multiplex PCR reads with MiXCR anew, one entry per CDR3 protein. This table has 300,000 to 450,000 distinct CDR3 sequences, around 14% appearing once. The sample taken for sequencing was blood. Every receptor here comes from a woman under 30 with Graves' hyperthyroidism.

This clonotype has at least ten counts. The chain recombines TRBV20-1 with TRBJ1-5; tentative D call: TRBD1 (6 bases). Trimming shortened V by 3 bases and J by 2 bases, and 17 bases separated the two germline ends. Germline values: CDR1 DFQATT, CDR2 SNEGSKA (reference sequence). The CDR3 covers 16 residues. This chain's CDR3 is CSASPATGSRNQPQHF. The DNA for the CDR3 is TGCAGTGCTAGCCCCGCGACAGGTTCTCGCAATCAGCCCCAGCATTTT.

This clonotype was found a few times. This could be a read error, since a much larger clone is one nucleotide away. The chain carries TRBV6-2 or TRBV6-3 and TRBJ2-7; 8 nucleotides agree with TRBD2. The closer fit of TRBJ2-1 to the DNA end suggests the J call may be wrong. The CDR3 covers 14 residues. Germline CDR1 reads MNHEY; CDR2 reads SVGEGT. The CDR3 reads CASSPSGGTYEQFF. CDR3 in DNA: TGTGCCAGCAGTCCCTCGGGGGGGACCTACGAGCAGTTCTTC.

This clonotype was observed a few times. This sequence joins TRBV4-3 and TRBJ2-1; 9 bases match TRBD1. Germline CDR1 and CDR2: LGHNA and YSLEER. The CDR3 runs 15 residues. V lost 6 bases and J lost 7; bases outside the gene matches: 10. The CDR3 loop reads CASRPDRGFKNEQFF. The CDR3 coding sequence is TGCGCCAGCAGACCTGACAGGGGGTTCAAAAATGAGCAGTTCTTC.

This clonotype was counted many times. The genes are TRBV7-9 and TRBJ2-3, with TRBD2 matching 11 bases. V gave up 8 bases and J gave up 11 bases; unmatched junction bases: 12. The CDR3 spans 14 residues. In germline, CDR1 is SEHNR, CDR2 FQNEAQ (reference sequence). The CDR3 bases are TGTGCCAGCGGAACTAGCGGGAGAAGGCGCATGCAGTATTTT. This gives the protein CASGTSGRRRMQYF.

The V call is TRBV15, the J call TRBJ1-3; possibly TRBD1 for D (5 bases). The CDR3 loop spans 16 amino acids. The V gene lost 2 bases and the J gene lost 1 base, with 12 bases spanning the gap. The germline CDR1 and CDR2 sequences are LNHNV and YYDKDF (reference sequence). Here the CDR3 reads CATSRSGRGSGNTIYF. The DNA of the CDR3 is TGTGCCACCAGCAGATCGGGACGGGGATCTGGAAACACCATATATTTT. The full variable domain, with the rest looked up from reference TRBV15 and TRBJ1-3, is DAMVIQNPRYQVTQFGKPVTLSCSQTLNHNVMYWYQQKSSQAPKLLFHYYDKDFNNEADTPDNFQSRRPNTSFCFLDIRSPGLGDTAMYLCATSRSGRGSGNTIYFGEGSWLTVV.

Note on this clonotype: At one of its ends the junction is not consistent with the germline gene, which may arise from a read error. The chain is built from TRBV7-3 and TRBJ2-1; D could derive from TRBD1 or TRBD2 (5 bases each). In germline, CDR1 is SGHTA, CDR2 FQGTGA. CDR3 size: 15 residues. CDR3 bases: TGTGACAGCAGCCACCCGAGGGACGGAAAAAATGAGCAGTTCTTC. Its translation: CDSSHPRDGKNEQFF.

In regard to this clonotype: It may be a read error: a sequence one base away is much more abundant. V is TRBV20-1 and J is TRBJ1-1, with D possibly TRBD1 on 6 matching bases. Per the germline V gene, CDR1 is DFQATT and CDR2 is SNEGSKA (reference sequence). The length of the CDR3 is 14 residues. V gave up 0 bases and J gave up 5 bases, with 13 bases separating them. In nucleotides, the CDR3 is TGCAGTGCTAGAGATGGGGGGCGCGGGACTGAAGCTTTCTTT. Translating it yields CSARDGGRGTEAFF.

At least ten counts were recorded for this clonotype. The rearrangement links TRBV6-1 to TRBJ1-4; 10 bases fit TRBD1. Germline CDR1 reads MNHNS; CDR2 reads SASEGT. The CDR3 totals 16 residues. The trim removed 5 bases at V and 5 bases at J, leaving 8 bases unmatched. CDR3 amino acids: CASSHHRGQGNEKLFF. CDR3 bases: TGTGCCAGCAGTCATCACCGGGGACAGGGGAATGAAAAACTGTTTTTT.